The clone carrying this T cell receptor beta chain was picked up a small number of times. The antigen remains undetermined. The data belong to a study of blood T cells in healthy people across ages. Sample-barcoded 5' priming and a J-beta primer mix drove a second PCR of roughly 6 to 12 cycles. TCRdb fed the 5' RACE reads into MiXCR, producing one record per CDR3 protein. The sample lists 600,000 to 850,000 distinct CDR3 sequences; approximately 25% were seen once. Study results and caveats: No one knew whether donors had CMV, which possibly confounded expanded clonotype changes.

A further study also used this sample, focusing on T cells of mothers and their children. From that second work: Added by the second PCR's M1S primer were sample barcodes and 2-4 random nucleotides. Every mother produced more than 9.5 million TCR beta CDR3 reads, whereas every child provided several million.

The specimen sequenced was blood. This TCR derives from a boy between 10 and 17 years old in good health.

The CDR3: CASSLGKRMGGNEQFF. For the CDR3, the DNA is TGTGCCAGCAGCTTAGGAAAGAGGATGGGGGGAAATGAGCAGTTCTTC. The chain has TRBV7-9 and TRBJ2-1; D is possibly TRBD2 (6 bases). There are 16 residues in the CDR3. V gave up 1 base and J gave up 7 bases, with 17 bases separating them. Germline V gene sequence: CDR1 SEHNR, CDR2 FQNEAQ (reference sequence). Using reference TRBV7-9 and TRBJ2-1 for the parts outside the CDR3, the full variable domain is DTGVSQNPRHKITKRGQNVTFRCDPISEHNRLYWYRQTLGQGPEFLTYFQNEAQLEKSRLLSDRFSAERPKGSFSTLEIQRTEQGDSAMYLCASSLGKRMGGNEQFFGPGTRLTVL.